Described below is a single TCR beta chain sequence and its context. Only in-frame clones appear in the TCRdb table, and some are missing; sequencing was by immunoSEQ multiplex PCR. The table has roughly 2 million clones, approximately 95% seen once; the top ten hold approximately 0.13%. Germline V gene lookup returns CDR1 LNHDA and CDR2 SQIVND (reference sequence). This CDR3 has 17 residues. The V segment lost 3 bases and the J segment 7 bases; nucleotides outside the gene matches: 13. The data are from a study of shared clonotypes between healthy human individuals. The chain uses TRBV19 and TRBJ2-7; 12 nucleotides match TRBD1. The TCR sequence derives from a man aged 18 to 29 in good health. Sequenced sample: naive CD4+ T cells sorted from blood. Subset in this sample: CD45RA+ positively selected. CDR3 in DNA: TGTGCCAGTAGTATTGCGAAGAAGGGACAGGGGGCGCGAGAGCAGTACTTC. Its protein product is CASSIAKKGQGAREQYF.